The rows below give T cell receptor beta chains drawn from one sample of a study of T cells after yellow fever vaccination. MiXCR was run by TCRdb on the 5' RACE reads, yielding one entry per CDR3 protein. The sample comprises approximately 330,000 distinct CDR3 sequences, about 12% of which are singletons, and around 3% rests with the top ten. Source: CD4+ T cells sorted from PBMCs, taken 15 days after the yellow fever booster vaccination. These receptor sequences come from a man in his late teens or twenties who received the YFV17D yellow fever vaccine. CDR3s include the opening cysteine and the closing phenylalanine or tryptophan. Each record gives: clone size, V gene, CDR3 length, D gene, J gene, CDR3 protein, CDR3 DNA. D genes are given only for firm matches. Not every row has a clone size; where given, it reads once, few, many or a size class.

few	TRBV12-3/TRBV12-4	13	NA	TRBJ2-1	CASSSAGANEQFF	TGTGCCAGCAGTTCCGCGGGGGCCAATGAGCAGTTCTTC
few	TRBV3-1	16	TRBD1	TRBJ2-2	CASSGTGVGGTGELFF	TGTGCCAGCAGCGGGACAGGGGTCGGAGGCACCGGGGAGCTGTTTTTT
NA	TRBV9	16	NA	TRBJ2-3	CASSAQGGVGTDTQYF	TGTGCCAGCAGCGCCCAGGGGGGGGTTGGCACAGATACGCAGTATTTT
NA	TRBV6-1	14	NA	TRBJ1-2	CASSEWRVVGGYTF	TGTGCCAGCAGTGAATGGCGGGTAGTCGGCGGCTACACCTTC
NA	TRBV20-1	13	NA	TRBJ1-5	CSARQDPYQPQHF	TGCAGTGCCCGACAGGACCCCTATCAGCCCCAGCATTTT
NA	TRBV9	13	NA	TRBJ1-5	CASSVGPGQPQHF	TGTGCCAGCAGCGTAGGCCCGGGCCAGCCCCAGCATTTT
few	TRBV7-6	16	NA	TRBJ2-3	CASSLAYATRGDTQYF	TGTGCCAGCAGCTTAGCGTATGCTACCAGAGGAGATACGCAGTATTTT
NA	TRBV27	14	TRBD1	TRBJ1-1	CASSLRGQNTEAFF	TGTGCCAGCAGTTTAAGGGGGCAGAACACTGAAGCTTTCTTT
NA	TRBV5-6	16	NA	TRBJ2-7	CASSFVTSRDNYEQYF	TGTGCCAGCAGCTTTGTCACGTCTAGGGACAACTACGAGCAGTACTTC
NA	TRBV25-1	13	NA	TRBJ2-4	CASTDRAKNIQYF	TGTGCCAGCACCGACAGAGCCAAAAACATTCAGTACTTC
few	TRBV20-1	12	NA	TRBJ1-1	CSARGGLAEAFF	TGCAGTGCTAGGGGAGGGCTGGCTGAAGCTTTCTTT
NA	TRBV5-1	16	TRBD1	TRBJ1-1	CASSLIGQGAGTEAFF	TGCGCCAGCAGCTTAATTGGGCAGGGGGCCGGCACTGAAGCTTTCTTT
many	TRBV20-1	15	NA	TRBJ1-6	CSASVGTLDYSPLHF	TGCAGTGCTAGCGTGGGCACCTTAGACTATTCACCCCTCCACTTT
many	TRBV5-6	19	TRBD1	TRBJ2-7	CASTMDSRTGQHPSYEQYF	TGTGCCAGCACAATGGATTCTAGGACAGGGCAGCATCCATCCTACGAGCAGTACTTC
NA	TRBV20-1	17	TRBD1	TRBJ2-1	CSARAPGQRHSYNEQFF	TGCAGTGCTAGAGCCCCGGGACAGCGACACTCCTACAATGAGCAGTTCTTC
few	TRBV18	15	TRBD2	TRBJ2-1	CASSPPGGVNNEQFF	TGTGCCAGCTCACCCCCCGGGGGGGTAAACAATGAGCAGTTCTTC
few	TRBV2	13	NA	TRBJ2-3	CASSETQTDTQYF	TGTGCCAGCAGCGAAACCCAGACGGATACGCAGTATTTT
few	TRBV20-1	13	TRBD2	TRBJ2-3	CSAPGLKGDTQYF	TGCAGTGCCCCGGGACTAAAGGGAGATACGCAGTATTTT
few	TRBV11-2	15	TRBD2	TRBJ2-5	CASSSGLARSETQYF	TGTGCCAGCAGCTCGGGACTAGCTCGATCCGAGACCCAGTACTTC
NA	TRBV6-5	15	TRBD1	TRBJ1-3	CASSLSGGGRDTIYF	TGTGCCAGCAGCCTCTCGGGAGGGGGCAGGGACACCATATATTTT
few	TRBV29-1	13	NA	TRBJ1-1	CSVTQGPNTEAFF	TGCAGCGTCACACAGGGCCCAAACACTGAAGCTTTCTTT
NA	TRBV7-2	16	TRBD2	TRBJ2-3	CASRRQAGGFTDTQYF	TGTGCCAGCAGAAGGCAAGCGGGGGGTTTCACAGATACGCAGTATTTT
few	TRBV9	15	TRBD2	TRBJ2-3	CASSPPGLSADTQYF	TGTGCCAGCAGCCCTCCGGGACTATCGGCCGATACGCAGTATTTT
NA	TRBV5-6	15	TRBD2	TRBJ2-2	CASSNSGGASGELFF	TGTGCCAGCAGCAATAGCGGGGGGGCATCGGGGGAGCTGTTTTTT
few	TRBV2	13	NA	TRBJ1-1	CASTKGVNTEAFF	TGTGCCAGCACAAAGGGGGTCAACACTGAAGCTTTCTTT
many	TRBV7-2	15	NA	TRBJ2-5	CASSPRTQLWETQYF	TGTGCCAGCAGCCCGCGGACACAGCTATGGGAGACCCAGTACTTC
NA	TRBV7-2	18	NA	TRBJ2-6	CASSPLLDLPSGANVLTF	TGTGCCAGCAGCCCCTTACTTGACTTACCATCTGGGGCCAACGTCCTGACTTTC
NA	TRBV28	14	NA	TRBJ2-1	CASLPSGGYNEQFF	TGTGCCAGCCTCCCATCCGGGGGTTACAATGAGCAGTTCTTC
NA	TRBV5-1	16	TRBD1	TRBJ1-3	CASSYATGGMGNTIYF	TGCGCCAGCAGCTATGCGACAGGGGGCATGGGAAACACCATATATTTT
NA	TRBV20-1	14	TRBD1	TRBJ2-3	CSAAGQGAGDTQYF	TGCAGTGCCGCGGGCCAGGGGGCGGGAGATACGCAGTATTTT
NA	TRBV6-2/TRBV6-3	12	NA	TRBJ2-4	CASSDRTNIQYF	TGTGCCAGCAGTGACAGAACAAACATTCAGTACTTC
few	TRBV6-5	15	TRBD2	TRBJ2-2	CASSSRGGVAGELFF	TGTGCCAGCAGTTCGCGGGGGGGGGTTGCCGGGGAGCTGTTTTTT
NA	TRBV20-1	11	NA	TRBJ1-6	CSALLGSPLHF	TGCAGTGCCCTCCTTGGTTCACCCCTCCACTTT
NA	TRBV18	14	NA	TRBJ1-6	CASSPTEQNSPLHF	TGTGCCAGCTCACCTACAGAACAAAATTCACCCCTCCACTTT
NA	TRBV18	16	NA	TRBJ2-5	CASSPPAGKEKETQYF	TGTGCCAGCTCACCACCTGCAGGGAAGGAGAAAGAGACCCAGTACTTC
few	TRBV5-5	14	NA	TRBJ1-1	CASQLVLGNTEAFF	TGTGCCAGTCAGCTTGTACTGGGGAACACTGAAGCTTTCTTT
NA	TRBV28	15	NA	TRBJ2-3	CASSFGQGSTDTQYF	TGTGCCAGCAGTTTCGGTCAGGGGAGCACAGATACGCAGTATTTT
many	TRBV23-1	19	TRBD2	TRBJ2-1	CASRPTGTSGAMINNEQFF	TGCGCCAGCAGGCCGACCGGGACTAGCGGGGCCATGATAAACAATGAGCAGTTCTTC
many	TRBV29-1	14	TRBD2	TRBJ2-1	CAQGTIAGGREQFF	TGTGCCCAGGGGACTATTGCGGGGGGACGAGAGCAGTTCTTC
few	TRBV6-2/TRBV6-3	11	NA	TRBJ2-3	CASSGADTQYF	TGTGCCAGCAGTGGGGCCGATACGCAGTATTTT
many	TRBV18	15	NA	TRBJ1-2	CASSLNGAPPDGYTF	TGTGCCAGCTCACTTAACGGGGCCCCACCGGATGGCTACACCTTC